Shown below are 13 T cell receptor beta chains from a single sample sequenced in a study of blood T cell repertoires in COVID-19. Assay: immunoSEQ multiplex PCR; the TCRdb copy retains only in-frame clones and omits some. The sample has hundreds of thousands of clones, 75% to 85% seen once. The sequenced material came from peripheral blood. The receptors were sampled from a human donor in a cohort sampled during active COVID-19.

V is TRBV6-5 and J is TRBJ1-1; D is unresolved. The CDR3 length is 14 residues. The ends were cut back, 6 bases at V and 3 bases at J, with 14 bases in the middle. Germline loops: CDR1 MNHEY, CDR2 SVGAGI. The CDR3, as DNA: TGTGCCAGCAGGCCCCTTCAGTATCACACTGAAGCTTTCTTT. It translates to CASRPLQYHTEAFF.

The CDR3 nucleotides read TGTGCCAGCCGGCCCGGGGGGGGCGGAAACACCATATATTTT. This gives the protein CASRPGGGGNTIYF. The genes are TRBV14 and TRBJ1-3; maybe TRBD1 (6 bases). CDR3 length: 14 amino acids. The V end was cut by 8 bases, the J end by 4 bases, with 15 bases between. CDR1 is SGHDN and CDR2 is FVKESK in the germline V gene.

Concerning this clone itself: Other nucleotide sequences from this sample produce the same CDR3. The CDR3 here is CASSEETGNQPQHF. As DNA, the CDR3 is TGTGCCAGCAGTGAAGAGACAGGGAATCAGCCCCAGCATTTT. The rearrangement links TRBV2 to TRBJ1-5, with TRBD1 matching over 7 bases. Unmatched junction bases numbered 1, after V lost 1 base and J lost 4 bases. This CDR3 comprises 14 residues. Germline assignment: CDR1 SNHLY and CDR2 FYNNEI.

The chain carries TRBV10-3 and TRBJ1-1, with TRBD1 matching over 7 bases. The CDR3 loop spans 14 amino acids. The germline gives CDR1 ENHRY, CDR2 SYGVKD. The junction had 11 bases not matched to a gene; V was cut back by 6 bases and J by 7 bases. This CDR3 reads CAIREEGARGEAFF. CDR3 sequence (DNA): TGTGCCATCAGGGAAGAGGGGGCTAGAGGTGAAGCTTTCTTT.

There are a few counts of this clone. The chain uses TRBV25-1 and TRBJ2-7, with a possible D match to TRBD1 (5 bases). Germline V gene data show CDR1 as MGHDK and CDR2 as SYGVNS. This CDR3 has 14 residues. V was cut by 4 bases and J by 3 bases, with 13 bases left in between. The CDR3 reads CASSAQYQGYEQYF. DNA of the CDR3: TGTGCCAGCAGTGCCCAGTATCAGGGCTACGAGCAGTACTTC.

The chain's CDR3 is CASSMTGSFYEQYF. CDR3 nucleotides: TGTGCCAGCAGCATGACCGGGAGCTTCTACGAGCAGTACTTC. This rearrangement joins TRBV7-9 to TRBJ2-7, with D perhaps TRBD2 (6 bases). The CDR3 contains 14 residues. Germline values: CDR1 SEHNR, CDR2 FQNEAQ (reference sequence). Trimming removed 5 bases from V and 3 bases from J, with 14 bases in between.

This clone was observed a handful of times. The V gene is TRBV27, the J gene TRBJ1-1, with D uncertain. V was pared by 0 bases and J by 6 bases, with 11 bases between. CDR1 and CDR2 from the germline V gene are MNHEY and SMNVEV (reference sequence). The CDR3 sequence is 14 residues long. In DNA, the CDR3 is TGTGCCAGCAGTTTATCGGCGGGGTTCGCTGAAGCTTTCTTT. Protein sequence: CASSLSAGFAEAFF.

This clone was recorded once. J is TRBJ2-7 and V is TRBV10-2; a weak D match, TRBD1 (6 bases). Trimming removed 9 bases at V and 3 bases at J, with 21 bases between. From germline, CDR1 is WSHSY and CDR2 SAAADI. This CDR3 has 15 amino acids. CDR3 residues: CASQFLRGHNYEQYF. The CDR3 nucleotides are TGCGCCAGTCAGTTTCTCCGGGGACATAACTACGAGCAGTACTTC.

The V gene is TRBV24-1, the J gene TRBJ2-7, with TRBD1 as a possible D gene (6 bases). V shed 9 bases and J shed 6 bases, with 11 bases lying between them. The CDR3 spans 11 residues. The germline CDR1 and CDR2 sequences are KGHDR and SFDVKD. The CDR3 nucleotides read TGTGCCACCCAACAGGGAGCCGAGCAGTACTTC. It encodes CATQQGAEQYF.

V usage is TRBV24-1 and J usage is TRBJ2-3; 16 bases map to TRBD2. The ends lost 8 bases at V and 0 bases at J; junction bases unmatched: 4. CDR1 and CDR2 from the germline V gene are KGHDR and SFDVKD. This CDR3 contains 17 residues. CDR3 nucleotides: TGTGCCACCACCGGGACTAGCGGGGGGGCTAGCACAGATACGCAGTATTTT. Translated: CATTGTSGGASTDTQYF.

The V call is TRBV6-6, the J call TRBJ2-2; D perhaps matches TRBD1 (6 bases). The V end was cut by 0 bases, the J end by 3 bases, with 11 bases between. The CDR3 is 16 residues long. Germline V CDR1 and CDR2: MNHNY, SVGAGI (reference sequence). CDR3 coding DNA: TGTGCCAGCAGTTACTCGGCAGGGGTGGACACCGGGGAGCTGTTTTTT. Translating gives CASSYSAGVDTGELFF.

This clone has only a few counts. The chain combines TRBV12-5 with TRBJ1-1; D remains ambiguous. The CDR3 runs to 12 residues. Trimming took off 4 bases at V and 3 bases at J, with 6 bases between the two ends. The germline gives CDR1 LGHNT, CDR2 FRNRAP. This chain's CDR3 is CASGSSDTEAFF. The CDR3 coding sequence is TGTGCTAGTGGTTCCTCGGACACTGAAGCTTTCTTT.

This chain connects TRBV6-5 to TRBJ1-6, with D possibly TRBD1 on 6 matching bases. The CDR3 is made up of 15 amino acids. Germline V lookup: CDR1 MNHEY, CDR2 SVGAGI. The V and J ends lost 5 bases and 3 bases respectively, with 11 bases between them. CDR3 loop: CASSQTGVYNSPLHF. The CDR3 nucleotides are TGTGCCAGCAGTCAGACAGGTGTCTATAATTCACCCCTCCACTTT.